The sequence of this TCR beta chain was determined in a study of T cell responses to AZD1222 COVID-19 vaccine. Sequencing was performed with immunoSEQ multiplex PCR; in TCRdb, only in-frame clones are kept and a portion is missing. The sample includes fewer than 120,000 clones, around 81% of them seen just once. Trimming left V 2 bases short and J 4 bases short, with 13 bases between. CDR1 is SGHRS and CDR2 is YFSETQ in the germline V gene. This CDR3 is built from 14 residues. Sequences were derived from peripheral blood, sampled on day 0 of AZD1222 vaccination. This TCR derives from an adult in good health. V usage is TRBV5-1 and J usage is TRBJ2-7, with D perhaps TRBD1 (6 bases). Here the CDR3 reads CASSLRDTGYEQYF. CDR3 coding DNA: TGCGCCAGCAGCTTAAGGGACACGGGTTACGAGCAGTACTTC.